The next 15 T cell receptor beta chains were all read from a single sample in a study of T cell repertoires in cytomegalovirus infection. Each CDR3 protein is one row after TCRdb ran MiXCR on the reads. The sample holds 450,000 to 600,000 distinct CDR3 sequences, approximately 10% seen once. Sequenced material: PBMCs. The origin of the receptors is a human donor in good health (CMV status not recorded). Some clones in this sample may be carry-over from other donors' samples.

The table lists this clonotype with many counts. This chain joins TRBV19 and TRBJ1-5; TRBD1 agrees at 9 bases. The CDR3 is 15 residues long. Germline-derived CDR1 and CDR2 are LNHDA and SQIVND (reference sequence). V dropped 8 bases and J dropped 4; count of bases not matched to a gene: 9. In DNA, the CDR3 is TGTGCCAGTCGCGAACAGGGGGCGTCGAATCAGCCCCAGCATTTT. It encodes CASREQGASNQPQHF.

The table lists this clonotype with many counts. The chain couples TRBV19 to TRBJ1-2; a weak D match, TRBD1 (5 bases). This CDR3 is built from 14 residues. CDR1 is LNHDA and CDR2 is SQIVND in the germline V gene (reference sequence). Trimming stripped 4 bases from V and 4 bases from J, with 13 bases between. CDR3 amino acids: CASSTGVASYGYTF. The CDR3 DNA follows: TGTGCCAGTAGTACGGGGGTTGCTTCCTATGGCTACACCTTC.

This clonotype was observed at least ten times. The V call is TRBV7-2, the J call TRBJ2-3; unclear D gene. The V gene's germline CDR1 is SGHTA and CDR2 FQGNSA. The CDR3 is made up of 14 amino acids. V lost 2 bases and J 1 base, leaving 7 bases between the germline ends. The CDR3 nucleotides read TGTGCCAGCAGCTTAATGGTCGGCACAGATACGCAGTATTTT. It encodes CASSLMVGTDTQYF.

The chain employs TRBV28 and TRBJ2-5, with 15 bases aligning to TRBD2. The V gene's germline CDR1 is MDHEN and CDR2 SYDVKM. This CDR3 has 17 amino acids. V shed 5 bases, J shed 5 bases, and the junction held 9 bases outside the gene matches. Written as DNA, the CDR3 is TGTGCCAGCAGTCCTGGACTAGCGGGAGGGCCTTACGAGACCCAGTACTTC. Amino acids: CASSPGLAGGPYETQYF.

This rearrangement joins TRBV5-5 to TRBJ2-5, with D possibly matching TRBD2 (5 bases). Per germline, CDR1 SGHKS and CDR2 YYEKEE (reference sequence). The CDR3 runs to 14 residues. The germline V and J ends were trimmed by 2 bases and 4 bases, with 12 bases remaining between them. The CDR3 sequence is CASSFLGSRETQYF. CDR3 nucleotides: TGTGCCAGCAGCTTCCTAGGGAGCAGAGAGACCCAGTACTTC.

The rearrangement uses TRBV6-8 and TRBJ2-7; D could derive from TRBD1 or TRBD2 (5 bases each). The CDR3 totals 15 residues. Germline CDR1 is MNHGY and CDR2 is SAAAGT. Trimming took 5 bases from V and 3 from J, leaving 17 bases between them. The CDR3 spells CASSAKPGPSYEQYF. As DNA, the CDR3 is TGTGCCAGCAGTGCTAAACCGGGACCCAGCTACGAGCAGTACTTC.

The chain couples TRBV2 to TRBJ2-3; 7 bases are a match to TRBD1. This CDR3 is 13 amino acids long. The V and J ends lost 7 bases and 2 bases, in that order; junction bases with no gene match: 3. The germline V gene encodes CDR1 SNHLY and CDR2 FYNNEI. The DNA for the CDR3 is TGTGCCAGCATAGGGACAGACACAGATACGCAGTATTTT. Translated: CASIGTDTDTQYF.

This clonotype was observed a handful of times. This sequence joins TRBV30 and TRBJ1-3; D remains ambiguous. This CDR3 spans 19 amino acids. From germline, CDR1 is GTSNPN and CDR2 SVGIG (reference sequence). V was clipped by 0 bases and J by 0 bases, with 21 bases between them. Here the CDR3 reads CAWSVAAPVRFSSGNTIYF. The CDR3 coding sequence is TGTGCCTGGAGTGTAGCAGCTCCCGTTAGATTCAGCTCTGGAAACACCATATATTTT.

This clonotype was recorded at least ten times. The rearrangement links TRBV4-2 to TRBJ2-7; D possibly matches TRBD1 or TRBD2 (5 bases each). Germline V lookup: CDR1 LGHNA, CDR2 YNFKEQ. V lost 4 bases and J lost 0, with 16 bases in between. CDR3 length equals 16 residues. The CDR3, as DNA: TGTGCCAGCAGCCGCTCCGGGACGGCAGACTCCTACGAGCAGTACTTC. Protein: CASSRSGTADSYEQYF.

This clonotype was observed at least ten times. The chain is built from TRBV6-6 and TRBJ2-1; 8 bases line up with TRBD2. The CDR3 totals 17 residues. The germline gives CDR1 MNHNY, CDR2 SVGAGI (reference sequence). V lost 2 bases and J lost 4; bases outside the gene matches: 10. CDR3 DNA: TGTGCCAGCAGTTACCTGCTCGGGAGGGCCGCTTACAATGAGCAGTTCTTC. Protein product: CASSYLLGRAAYNEQFF.

In its sample, this clonotype was seen a few times. The conserved closing phenylalanine or tryptophan is absent in this CDR3, likely reflecting a read error. No DNA is shown, since the ends of the CDR3 on it are uncertain; the CDR3 is the one TCRdb lists. The chain links TRBV28 to TRBJ1-1; TRBD1 reflects the table's D call only, with no check against the DNA. Germline V gene data show CDR1 as MDHEN and CDR2 as SYDVKM. Ends included, the CDR3 has 16 residues. The chain's CDR3 is CASSPGTGALNTGSFL.

J is TRBJ1-5 and V is TRBV19; D gene ambiguous. Germline V gene sequence: CDR1 LNHDA, CDR2 SQIVND (reference sequence). The CDR3 covers 13 residues. The ends were cut back, 6 bases at V and 7 bases at J, with 13 bases in the middle. The CDR3 DNA follows: TGTGCCAGTAGCATGAAGCCCCTACAGCCCCAGCATTTT. It translates to CASSMKPLQPQHF. The full variable domain, with the rest looked up from reference TRBV19 and TRBJ1-5, is DGGITQSPKYLFRKEGQNVTLSCEQNLNHDAMYWYRQDPGQGLRLIYYSQIVNDFQKGDIAEGYSVSREKKESFPLTVTSAQKNPTAFYLCASSMKPLQPQHFGDGTRLSIL.

This clonotype appeared many times. V is TRBV19 and J is TRBJ2-7, with 14 bases matching TRBD2. There are 17 residues in the CDR3. V trimming: 2 bases; J trimming: 2 bases; junction bases outside the gene matches: 5. Per the germline V gene, CDR1 is LNHDA and CDR2 is SQIVND (reference sequence). The CDR3 DNA reads TGTGCCAGTAGTATAAAGGGACTAGCGGGAGTTCCCTACGAGCAGTACTTC. Its protein product is CASSIKGLAGVPYEQYF.

This clonotype was found many times. The CDR3 reads CATSNPRDVTGDEQFF. CDR3 nucleotides: TGTGCCACCAGCAACCCCCGGGACGTCACCGGGGATGAGCAGTTCTTC. The rearrangement joins TRBV15 to TRBJ2-1, with D perhaps given as TRBD1 or TRBD2 (5 bases each). V lost 4 bases and J lost 8, with 21 bases in between. This CDR3 region has 16 residues. Germline assignment: CDR1 LNHNV and CDR2 YYDKDF (reference sequence).

This clonotype was counted ten times or more. The V and J genes are TRBV19 and TRBJ2-1; tentatively, D is TRBD1 or TRBD2 (5 bases each). The CDR3 length is 18 residues. CDR1 and CDR2 (germline): LNHDA, SQIVND (reference sequence). V shed 7 bases and J shed 3 bases, with 25 bases lying between them. The CDR3 nucleotides read TGTGCCAGTACCAGTATAGCCCCGGGGCTGACTATCTACAATGAGCAGTTCTTC. Translated: CASTSIAPGLTIYNEQFF. The whole variable domain, remainder taken from reference TRBV19 and TRBJ2-1, is DGGITQSPKYLFRKEGQNVTLSCEQNLNHDAMYWYRQDPGQGLRLIYYSQIVNDFQKGDIAEGYSVSREKKESFPLTVTSAQKNPTAFYLCASTSIAPGLTIYNEQFFGPGTRLTVL.